The following is a T cell receptor (beta chain) sequence with its context. The entry originates in a study of control samples from healthy donors and cancer patients. Germline CDR1 reads SGHRS; CDR2 reads YFSETQ. V dropped 4 bases and J dropped 4 bases, with 14 bases sitting between them. CDR3 length: 14 residues. Generated by immunoSEQ multiplex PCR, the TCRdb table keeps only in-frame clones and is missing some. Seen here are 45,000 to 55,000 clones, roughly 92% observed once, and the top ten hold 23%. What was sequenced was PBMCs. This sequence was found in a woman aged 50 to 60 with head and neck cancer. This chain uses TRBV5-1 with TRBJ2-5; D is perhaps TRBD1 (5 bases). CDR3: CASSIDSRGETQYF. CDR3 DNA sequence: TGCGCCAGCAGCATCGACAGCCGTGGAGAGACCCAGTACTTC.